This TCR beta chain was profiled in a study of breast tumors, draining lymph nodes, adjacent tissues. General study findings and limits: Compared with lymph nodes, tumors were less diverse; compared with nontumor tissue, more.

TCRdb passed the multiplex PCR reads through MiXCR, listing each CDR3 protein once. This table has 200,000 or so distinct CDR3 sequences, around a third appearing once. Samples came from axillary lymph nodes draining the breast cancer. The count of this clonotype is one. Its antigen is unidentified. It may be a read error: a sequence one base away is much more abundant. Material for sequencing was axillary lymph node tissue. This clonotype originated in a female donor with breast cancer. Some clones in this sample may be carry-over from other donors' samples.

The CDR3 DNA reads TGTGCCAGCACCCCCGGGGGGACCTTTGGAGAAGAGACCCAGTACTTC. Its translation is CASTPGGTFGEETQYF. The V and J genes are TRBV6-2 or TRBV6-3 and TRBJ2-5; 7 bases align to TRBD2. Germline values: CDR1 MNHEY, CDR2 SVGEGT. V trimming: 7 bases; J trimming: 3 bases; junction bases outside the gene matches: 14. The CDR3 covers 16 residues.